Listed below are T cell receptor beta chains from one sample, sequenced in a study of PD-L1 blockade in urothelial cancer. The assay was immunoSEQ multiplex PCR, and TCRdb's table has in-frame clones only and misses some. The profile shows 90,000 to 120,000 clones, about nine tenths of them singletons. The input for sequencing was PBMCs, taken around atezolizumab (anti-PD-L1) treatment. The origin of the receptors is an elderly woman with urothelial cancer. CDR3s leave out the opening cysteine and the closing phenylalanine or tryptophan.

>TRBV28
ASRDLQGARVETQY
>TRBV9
ASSVGGPGTEAF
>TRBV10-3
AISEARTLARYEQY
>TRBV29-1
SVVTGSHEGTEAF
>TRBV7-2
ASSSRTGKNTIY
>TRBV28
ASSPLSALYGYT
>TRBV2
ASGETGVDYGYT
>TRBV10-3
AISGQPNQPQH
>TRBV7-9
ASSPENIRGSNNEQF
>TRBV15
ATSRDKPLQNEQF
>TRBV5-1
ASSLGGGVNTEAF
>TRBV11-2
ASSKQGFANEKLF
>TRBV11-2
ASSSQLASNTGELF
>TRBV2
ASSTTWGEGSNQPQH
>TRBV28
ASSLRDGELF
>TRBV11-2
ASSSWDRGDYGYT
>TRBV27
ASRQSGTGANEQF
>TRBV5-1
ASSLDGQGYGGYT
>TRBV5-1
ASSLGGLAGGLYNEQF
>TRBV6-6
ASRPDRGYEQY
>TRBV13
ASSLEAGGNYGYT
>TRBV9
ASSVGGRGTEAF
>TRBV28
ASMTPMHGVQY
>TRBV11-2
ASSRRTSGATDTQY
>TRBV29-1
SVEKGGGELF
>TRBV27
ASSPPGGYKNIQY
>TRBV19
ASSFSTGTVNEKLF
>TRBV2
ASSSTGASNQPQH
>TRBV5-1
ASSSGTGNQPQH
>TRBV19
ASTPGSGSYEQY
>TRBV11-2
ASSLAHRLAVNTGELF
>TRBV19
ASSLRTGGDTQY
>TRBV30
AWSWTGSDQPQH
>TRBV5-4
ASSLAGANQPQH
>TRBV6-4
ASSDSTSGNTGELF
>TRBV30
AWSPWGLAGTYEQY
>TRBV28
ASRPTEGLAPTGELF
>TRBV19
ASSSGSSEQY
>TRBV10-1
ASSASGQPRT
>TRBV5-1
ASSPGGGQDTEAF
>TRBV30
ACGRAGNEQF